One sample yielded the 21 T cell receptor beta chains listed below, sequenced in a study of T cell repertoires and HLA-DP antigens. Their target antigens are unknown. Assay used: immunoSEQ multiplex PCR; TCRdb lists only in-frame clones, some missing. The sample has approximately 90,000 clones; around nine tenths are singletons. The specimen sequenced was CD4+ T cells from PBMCs. These receptors came from a man aged 50 or older in good health and CMV-seronegative.

The gene calls are TRBV5-1 and TRBJ1-4, with unresolved D. Germline CDR1 is SGHRS and CDR2 is YFSETQ. The CDR3 consists of 14 residues. V dropped 1 base and J dropped 7 bases, with 11 bases sitting between them. The CDR3 DNA reads TGCGCCAGCAGCTTGCAGAACCCGACTGAAAAACTGTTTTTT. Its protein product is CASSLQNPTEKLFF.

This chain links TRBV4-3 with TRBJ2-1; D gene ambiguous. The V end lost 0 bases, the J end lost 6 bases, and 12 bases lay between the germline ends. CDR3 size: 15 residues. Germline CDR1 is LGHNA and CDR2 is YSLEER. The CDR3 loop is CASSQDGGFGNEQFF. The CDR3 bases are TGCGCCAGCAGCCAAGATGGTGGTTTCGGCAATGAGCAGTTCTTC.

The rearrangement joins TRBV27 to TRBJ2-7, with D perhaps TRBD2 (5 bases). Between the trimmed V and J ends, which lost 6 bases and 12 bases, there was a span of 36 bases. The CDR3 extends over 18 amino acids. CDR1 is MNHEY and CDR2 is SMNVEV in the germline V gene (reference sequence). The CDR3 sequence is CASRSDSSLGITSSMWYF. CDR3 DNA: TGTGCCAGCAGGTCGGACTCCTCTCTCGGGATTACGAGCAGTATGTGGTACTTC.

The gene calls are TRBV19 and TRBJ2-7; 9 nucleotides match TRBD1. J lost 1 base, V lost 2 bases, and 6 bases had no gene match. The germline gives CDR1 LNHDA, CDR2 SQIVND (reference sequence). The CDR3 runs to 16 residues. The CDR3 sequence is CASSILTGQGSYEQYF. In DNA form, the CDR3 reads TGTGCCAGTAGTATACTGACGGGACAGGGTTCCTACGAGCAGTACTTC.

This clone was seen only once. The chain links TRBV7-2 to TRBJ2-7; a possible D gene is TRBD2 (6 bases). The germline V gene encodes CDR1 SGHTA and CDR2 FQGNSA. The CDR3 is 14 residues long. Trimming shortened V by 6 bases and J by 3 bases, and 15 bases separated the two germline ends. The CDR3 spells CASRLGLARYEQYF. The DNA for the CDR3 is TGTGCCAGCAGACTGGGACTGGCTCGCTACGAGCAGTACTTC.

The V and J genes are TRBV11-3 and TRBJ1-1; possibly TRBD1 for D (6 bases). Looked up from germline, CDR1 is SGHNT and CDR2 is YENEEA. Trimming pared 5 bases from V and 5 bases from J, leaving 12 bases between. The CDR3 runs 13 residues. CDR3: CASSREGDTEAFF. The CDR3, as DNA: TGTGCCAGCAGCCGGGAGGGGGATACTGAAGCTTTCTTT.

In this sample, this clone turned up once. The rearrangement uses TRBV13 and TRBJ1-1; 7 bases agree with TRBD1. With 5 bases clipped from V and 1 base from J, the junction kept 4 bases outside the gene matches. This CDR3 spans 14 amino acids. CDR1 and CDR2 from the germline V gene are PRHDT and FYEKMQ (reference sequence). The CDR3 spells CASSKGQKNTEAFF. The DNA for the CDR3 is TGTGCCAGCAGCAAGGGACAGAAGAACACTGAAGCTTTCTTT.

In this sample, this clone turned up a few times. The chain is built from TRBV6-5 and TRBJ2-7, with 8 bases identical to TRBD1. The CDR3 length is 13 residues. CDR1 and CDR2 (germline): MNHEY, SVGAGI. V shed 8 bases, J shed 0 bases, and the junction held 3 bases outside the gene matches. The CDR3 region is CASWDRISYEQYF. The CDR3 coding sequence is TGTGCCAGCTGGGACAGGATCTCCTACGAGCAGTACTTC.

The chain recombines TRBV6-5 with TRBJ2-3; D perhaps matches TRBD2 (5 bases). Germline-derived CDR1 and CDR2 are MNHEY and SVGAGI. V lost 4 bases, J lost 2 bases, and 10 bases lay in between. The CDR3 runs to 14 residues. The CDR3 DNA follows: TGTGCCAGCAGTTCTCCCGGGGACACAGATACGCAGTATTTT. Encoded protein: CASSSPGDTDTQYF.

V is TRBV19 and J is TRBJ2-2; 8 nucleotides align to TRBD2. Germline-derived CDR1 and CDR2 are LNHDA and SQIVND (reference sequence). V trimming: 4 bases; J trimming: 5 bases; junction bases outside the gene matches: 12. This CDR3 contains 17 residues. The CDR3 sequence: CASSTPIGRDRTGELFF. CDR3 nucleotides: TGTGCCAGTAGTACCCCCATCGGGAGGGATCGAACCGGGGAGCTGTTTTTT.

In its sample, this clone was seen once. CDR3 bases: TGTGCCAGCAGCGTAGACCAGGGGGCGAACACTGAAGCTTTCTTT. Its translation: CASSVDQGANTEAFF. This chain uses TRBV9 with TRBJ1-1, with 8 bases that match TRBD1. The length of the CDR3 is 15 residues. The V gene end was trimmed by 0 bases and the J gene end by 1 base; junction bases not matched to a gene: 2. Germline CDR1 reads SGDLS; CDR2 reads YYNGEE.

This chain uses TRBV7-3 with TRBJ1-3; D call uncertain. The CDR3 covers 16 residues. V was trimmed by 1 base and J by 0 bases, leaving 10 bases between them. Germline-derived CDR1 and CDR2 are SGHTA and FQGTGA. In DNA form, the CDR3 reads TGTGCCAGCAGCTTAAAAGGGCCGAACTCTGGAAACACCATATATTTT. Amino acid sequence: CASSLKGPNSGNTIYF.

The chain combines TRBV7-2 with TRBJ2-5; 9 bases match TRBD2. Germline assignment: CDR1 SGHTA and CDR2 FQGNSA. The J segment lost 2 bases and the V segment lost 1 base, leaving 11 bases of the junction unmatched. The CDR3 spans 18 residues. CDR3: CASSLGRISGGSQETQYF. The CDR3 nucleotides are TGTGCCAGCAGCTTAGGGAGGATTAGCGGGGGTTCTCAAGAGACCCAGTACTTC.

The chain couples TRBV11-3 to TRBJ2-7; D is unclear. The CDR3 is 14 amino acids. Germline CDR1 and CDR2: SGHNT and YENEEA. V lost 1 base, J lost 3 bases, and 10 bases lay in between. The CDR3 DNA reads TGTGCCAGCAGCTTAGCGGGCCGAGACTACGAGCAGTACTTC. Its translation is CASSLAGRDYEQYF.

The rearrangement uses TRBV28 and TRBJ1-2; the D is unclear. The CDR3 spans 14 residues. Per the germline V gene, CDR1 is MDHEN and CDR2 is SYDVKM. Trimming took 5 bases from V and 4 from J, leaving 14 bases between them. The DNA for the CDR3 is TGTGCCAGCAGTCGGGCCGGGAATAGCTATGGCTACACCTTC. This codes for CASSRAGNSYGYTF.

The chain links TRBV6-5 to TRBJ2-7, with 7 bases that match TRBD1. This CDR3 is 15 amino acids long. V shed 2 bases, J shed 5 bases, and the junction held 9 bases outside the gene matches. Germline V CDR1 and CDR2: MNHEY, SVGAGI. CDR3 DNA sequence: TGTGCCAGCAGTTACGGGGCAGGGGGAAAGAACGAGCAGTACTTC. It is translated as CASSYGAGGKNEQYF.

The chain recombines TRBV27 with TRBJ2-7, with TRBD2 identical over 9 bases. CDR1 MNHEY and CDR2 SMNVEV come from the germline V gene (reference sequence). Unmatched junction bases numbered 5, after V lost 4 bases and J lost 4 bases. CDR3 length: 14 residues. CDR3 amino acids: CASSSAGGVYEQYF. In DNA, the CDR3 is TGTGCCAGCAGTTCAGCGGGAGGAGTGTACGAGCAGTACTTC.

The chain links TRBV11-2 to TRBJ2-7; possibly TRBD1 for D (6 bases). Germline CDR1 SGHAT, CDR2 FQNNGV. CDR3 length equals 15 residues. The V gene lost 5 bases and the J gene lost 0 bases, with 14 bases spanning the gap. CDR3 region: CASSRGRTASYEQYF. The CDR3 DNA reads as TGTGCCAGCAGCCGCGGCAGGACAGCCTCCTACGAGCAGTACTTC.

CDR3: CASAREGGGVYEQYF. DNA for the CDR3: TGTGCTAGTGCCAGGGAGGGGGGCGGTGTATACGAGCAGTACTTC. The chain uses TRBV12-5 and TRBJ2-7; D perhaps matches TRBD2 (7 bases). V was cut by 7 bases and J by 4 bases, with 20 bases left in between. Germline CDR1 and CDR2: LGHNT and FRNRAP. The CDR3 is made up of 15 amino acids.

The genes are TRBV7-9 and TRBJ1-5; D possibly corresponds to TRBD1 (6 bases). Germline lookup yields CDR1 SEHNR and CDR2 FQNEAQ (reference sequence). The CDR3 loop spans 13 amino acids. V dropped 5 bases and J dropped 9 bases, with 14 bases sitting between them. The CDR3 bases are TGTGCCAGCAGCGGGGAGGGGGAACGGCCCCAGCATTTT. Translating gives CASSGEGERPQHF.

The chain combines TRBV30 with TRBJ1-1, with a tentative D call TRBD1 (5 bases). Deletions cut 3 bases from V and 0 bases from J, with 11 bases between. The CDR3 is 14 amino acids. The V gene's germline CDR1 is GTSNPN and CDR2 SVGIG (reference sequence). In DNA form, the CDR3 reads TGTGCCTGGAGCCCCGGGACTATGAACACTGAAGCTTTCTTT. This sequence encodes CAWSPGTMNTEAFF.